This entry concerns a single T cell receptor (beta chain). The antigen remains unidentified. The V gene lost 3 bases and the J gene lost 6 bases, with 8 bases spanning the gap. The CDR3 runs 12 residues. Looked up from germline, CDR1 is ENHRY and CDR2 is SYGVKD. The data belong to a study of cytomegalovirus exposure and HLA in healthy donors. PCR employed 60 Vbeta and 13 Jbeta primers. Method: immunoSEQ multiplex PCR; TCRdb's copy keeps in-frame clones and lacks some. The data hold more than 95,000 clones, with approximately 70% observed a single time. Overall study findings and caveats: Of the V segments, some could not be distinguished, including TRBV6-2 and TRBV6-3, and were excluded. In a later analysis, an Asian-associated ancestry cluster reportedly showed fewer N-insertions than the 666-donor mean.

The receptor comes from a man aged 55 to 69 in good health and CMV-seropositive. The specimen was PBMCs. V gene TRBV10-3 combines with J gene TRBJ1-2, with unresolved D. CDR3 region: CAISELTNGYTF. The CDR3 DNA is TGTGCCATCAGTGAACTAACTAATGGCTACACCTTC.